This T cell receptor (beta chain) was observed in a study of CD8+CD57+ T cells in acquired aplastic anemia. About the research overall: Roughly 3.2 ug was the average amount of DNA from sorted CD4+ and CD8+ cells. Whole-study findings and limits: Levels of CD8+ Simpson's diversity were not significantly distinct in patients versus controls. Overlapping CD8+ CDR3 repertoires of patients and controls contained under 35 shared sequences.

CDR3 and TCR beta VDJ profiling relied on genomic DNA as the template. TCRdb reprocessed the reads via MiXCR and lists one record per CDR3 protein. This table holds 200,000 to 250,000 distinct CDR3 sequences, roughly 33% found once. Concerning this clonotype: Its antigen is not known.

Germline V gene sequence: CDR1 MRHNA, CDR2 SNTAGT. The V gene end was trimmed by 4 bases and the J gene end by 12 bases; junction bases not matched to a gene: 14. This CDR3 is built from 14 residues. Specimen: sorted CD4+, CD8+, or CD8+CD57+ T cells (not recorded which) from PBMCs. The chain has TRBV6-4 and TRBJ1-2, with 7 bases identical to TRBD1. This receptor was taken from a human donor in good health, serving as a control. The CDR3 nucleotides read TGTGCCAGCAGTGTATCCGACAGGGCTGGCGGCCACACCTTC. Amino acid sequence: CASSVSDRAGGHTF.